These 7 T cell receptor beta chains were sequenced from one sample in a study of cytomegalovirus exposure and HLA in healthy donors. The study ran its PCR with 60 Vbeta and 13 Jbeta primers. Data came from immunoSEQ multiplex PCR; TCRdb stores just in-frame clones and leaves some out. The data show about 150,000 clones, approximately 61% seen once. Source material: PBMCs. Receptors were obtained from a human donor in good health.

The gene calls are TRBV5-8 and TRBJ1-2; TRBD1 is a possible D gene (5 bases). Germline loops: CDR1 SGHTS, CDR2 YDEGEE. CDR3 size: 14 residues. With 2 bases removed from V and 5 bases from J, the gap between germline ends came to 13 bases. Here the CDR3 DNA reads TGTGCCAGCAGCTTAGGGACTGGCGTTTATGGCTACACCTTC. Translation: CASSLGTGVYGYTF.

The V call is TRBV7-3, the J call TRBJ2-1; 9 nucleotides align to TRBD2. This CDR3 region has 16 residues. Germline V gives CDR1 SGHTA, CDR2 FQGTGA. V lost 0 bases and J lost 2; bases outside the gene matches: 2. The CDR3 sequence is CASSLTGGRAYNEQFF. In DNA, the CDR3 is TGTGCCAGCAGCTTAACGGGCGGGAGGGCCTACAATGAGCAGTTCTTC.

DNA for the CDR3: TGTGCCACCAGCAGAGGACTAGCGGCATCCTACGAGCAGTACTTC. Its translation: CATSRGLAASYEQYF. V is TRBV15 and J is TRBJ2-7; TRBD2 matches at 9 bases. Trimming removed 1 base from V and 1 base from J; junction bases left unmatched: 2. In germline, CDR1 is LNHNV, CDR2 YYDKDF (reference sequence). The CDR3 spans 15 residues.

Concerning this clone itself: This sample includes further DNA sequences coding for the same CDR3. The gene calls are TRBV5-1 and TRBJ2-7, with 7 bases aligning to TRBD1. Germline V gene sequence: CDR1 SGHRS, CDR2 YFSETQ. The CDR3 is 14 residues long. V lost 0 bases and J lost 1; bases outside the gene matches: 1. The CDR3 here is CASSLGQGSYEQYF. CDR3 DNA: TGCGCCAGCAGCTTGGGACAGGGATCCTACGAGCAGTACTTC.

This chain uses TRBV4-2 with TRBJ2-3; 14 nucleotides agree with TRBD2. The CDR3 loop spans 18 amino acids. The V segment lost 3 bases and the J segment 4 bases; nucleotides outside the gene matches: 9. The V gene's germline CDR1 is LGHNA and CDR2 YNFKEQ. This CDR3 is CASSQLPGLAGEADTQYF. The DNA of the CDR3 is TGTGCCAGCAGCCAGCTACCGGGACTAGCGGGAGAAGCAGATACGCAGTATTTT.

This clone appeared a few times. At one end, the junction sequence differs from germline, possibly due to a read error. This chain joins TRBV19 and TRBJ1-5; no clear D. The CDR3 is made up of 15 amino acids. Germline assignment: CDR1 LNHDA and CDR2 SQIVND (reference sequence). The DNA for the CDR3 is TGTGCCAGTAGTATGAGGCACTATAGCAATCAGCCCCAGAATTTT. Translating gives CASSMRHYSNQPQNF.

This chain uses TRBV20-1 with TRBJ2-3, with no clear D. V was shortened by 3 bases and J by 4 bases, with 5 bases between the two germline ends. From germline, CDR1 is DFQATT and CDR2 SNEGSKA (reference sequence). This CDR3 comprises 11 residues. CDR3: CSARVADTQYF. The CDR3 DNA is TGCAGTGCTAGGGTAGCAGATACGCAGTATTTT.